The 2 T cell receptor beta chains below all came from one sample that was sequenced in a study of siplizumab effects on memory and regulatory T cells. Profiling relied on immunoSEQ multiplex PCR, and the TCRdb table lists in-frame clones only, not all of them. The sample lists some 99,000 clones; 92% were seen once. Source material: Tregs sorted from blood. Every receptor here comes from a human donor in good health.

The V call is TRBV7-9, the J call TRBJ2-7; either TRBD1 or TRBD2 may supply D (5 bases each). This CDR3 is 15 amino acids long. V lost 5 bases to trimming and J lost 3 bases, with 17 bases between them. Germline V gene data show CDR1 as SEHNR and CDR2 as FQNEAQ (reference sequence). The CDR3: CASSRTGDGDYEQYF. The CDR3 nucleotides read TGTGCCAGCAGCCGAACCGGGGACGGGGACTACGAGCAGTACTTC.

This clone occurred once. The CDR3 loop is CASSLQWGGNQPQHF. Here the CDR3 DNA reads TGTGCCAGCAGTCTCCAGTGGGGCGGCAATCAGCCCCAGCATTTT. V and J are TRBV27 and TRBJ1-5; a weak D match, TRBD1 (5 bases). The V end lost 5 bases, the J end lost 2 bases, and 13 bases lay between the germline ends. Germline CDR1 MNHEY, CDR2 SMNVEV (reference sequence). The CDR3 has 15 residues.